This is a list of T cell receptor beta chains from one sample in a study of regulatory T cells in long-lasting Graves disease. TCRdb re-analysed the multiplex PCR reads in MiXCR, keeping a single row per CDR3 protein. The table includes hundreds of thousands of distinct CDR3 sequences, 16% detected once. A further study also used this sample, focusing on T cells in Graves' hyperthyroidism and ophthalmopathy.

The sample consisted of peripheral blood mononuclear cells (PBMCs), taken at new diagnosis, from a patient treated with antithyroid drugs. These receptor sequences come from a man aged 40-50 years with Graves disease. Each CDR3 is given with its conserved first and last residue.

V: TRBV24-1
J: TRBJ2-3
CDR3: CATSDVSPGEIRTDTQYF

V: TRBV19
J: TRBJ1-4
CDR3: CASSTTATGTEKLFF

V: TRBV6-5
J: TRBJ2-1
CDR3: CASSYQTGVGEQFF

V: TRBV20-1
J: TRBJ2-1
CDR3: CSANHEQFF

V: TRBV7-3
J: TRBJ1-1
CDR3: CASSLFRDTEAFF

V: TRBV6-1
J: TRBJ2-3
CDR3: CASAQGASTDTQYF

V: TRBV30
J: TRBJ2-5
CDR3: CAWSVGLWETQYF

V: TRBV5-6
J: TRBJ2-3
CDR3: CASSLGRRADTQYF

V: TRBV11-2
J: TRBJ2-2
CDR3: CASSPGGVRTPLGELFF

V: TRBV11-2
J: TRBJ2-3
CDR3: CASSSSRGPGTQYF

V: TRBV29-1
J: TRBJ1-5
CDR3: CSVRVGGSNQPQHF

V: TRBV12-3/TRBV12-4
J: TRBJ1-5
CDR3: CASTRTGVGNQPQHF

V: TRBV9
J: TRBJ1-1
CDR3: CASSVGPGKGQNTEAFF

V: TRBV11-2
J: TRBJ1-2
CDR3: CASSQELTAGYTF

V: TRBV4-3
J: TRBJ2-5
CDR3: CASSQEWFGRETQYF

V: TRBV7-9
J: TRBJ1-1
CDR3: CASSQGRLDTEAFF

V: TRBV19
J: TRBJ2-4
CDR3: CASSPGQGRDGSKNIQYF

V: TRBV4-3
J: TRBJ2-2
CDR3: CASSQGQGANTGELFF

V: TRBV5-5
J: TRBJ2-4
CDR3: CASSSPVGGMAKNIQYF

V: TRBV2
J: TRBJ2-3
CDR3: CAKQLAGPTDTQYF

V: TRBV12-5
J: TRBJ1-1
CDR3: CASGFGTVNTEAFF

V: TRBV28
J: .
CDR3: CASSLRPAGGNNEQFF

V: TRBV2
J: TRBJ2-1
CDR3: CASSSTSGGYNEQFF

V: TRBV13
J: TRBJ2-7
CDR3: CASSLESGQISYEQYF

V: TRBV28
J: TRBJ2-7
CDR3: CASSDPGQGGSYEQYF

V: TRBV18
J: TRBJ1-1
CDR3: CASSPDSGLFF

V: TRBV28
J: TRBJ1-1
CDR3: CASSQTGLNTEAFF

V: TRBV9
J: TRBJ2-2
CDR3: CASSVLTGELFF

V: TRBV5-1
J: TRBJ2-5
CDR3: CASSQTGWTQTQYF

V: TRBV7-9
J: TRBJ2-7
CDR3: CASSQDRASPSGEQYF

V: TRBV28
J: TRBJ2-1
CDR3: CASSLPLAGGYNEQFF

V: TRBV19
J: TRBJ1-1
CDR3: CASRGHMNTEAFF

V: TRBV28
J: TRBJ2-3
CDR3: CASSSPYLRDSELNTDTQYF

V: TRBV6-9
J: TRBJ2-5
CDR3: CASSSLGPETQYF

V: TRBV15
J: TRBJ2-5
CDR3: CATSRPSGAQYF

V: TRBV10-2
J: TRBJ2-5
CDR3: CASSEAGLAGGPGKTQYF

V: TRBV6-2/TRBV6-3
J: TRBJ2-7
CDR3: CASRLDLLTYEQYF

V: TRBV5-1
J: TRBJ1-2
CDR3: CASSGGQGDSGYTF

V: TRBV12-3/TRBV12-4
J: TRBJ2-6
CDR3: CASSPGVGANVLTF

V: TRBV12-3/TRBV12-4
J: TRBJ1-1
CDR3: CASSRLIAEAFF

V: TRBV15
J: TRBJ1-4
CDR3: CATSRAPQGEGEKLFF

V: TRBV28
J: TRBJ1-2
CDR3: CASSGHQYTTYGYTF

V: TRBV2
J: TRBJ1-5
CDR3: CASSEANSNQPQHF